Presented here are 21 T cell receptor beta chains from one specimen sequenced in a study of regulatory T cells in long-lasting Graves disease. CDR3-region Arm-PCR and iRepertoire HTBI primers produced the TCR beta libraries. TCRdb itself ran the multiplex PCR reads through MiXCR, one entry per CDR3 protein. The sample contains about 500,000 distinct CDR3 sequences, around 15% of which appear only once. Time point given: newly diagnosed GD, antithyroid drugs for less than 3 months. PBMCs provided the RNA from which the TCR library was made. These same data were also listed under a study on T cells in Graves' hyperthyroidism and ophthalmopathy.

Source: peripheral blood mononuclear cells (PBMCs), taken at new diagnosis, from a patient treated with antithyroid drugs. Receptors were obtained from a man aged 40-55 years with Graves disease.

This clonotype was recorded many times. V is TRBV3-1 and J is TRBJ1-5; the D is unclear. Germline V lookup: CDR1 LGHDT, CDR2 YNNKEL (reference sequence). There are 13 residues in the CDR3. The V end lost 2 bases, the J end lost 0 bases, and 2 bases lay between the germline ends. As DNA, the CDR3 is TGTGCCAGCAGCCAATATAGCAATCAGCCCCAGCATTTT. Amino acids: CASSQYSNQPQHF.

Ten or more counts support this clonotype. This chain joins TRBV5-1 and TRBJ1-5, with unresolved D. Trimming pared 2 bases from V and 4 bases from J, leaving 7 bases between. CDR3 length: 13 amino acids. Germline V gene data show CDR1 as SGHRS and CDR2 as YFSETQ. The chain's CDR3 is CASSFQRNQPQHF. CDR3 DNA: TGCGCCAGCAGCTTCCAGAGGAATCAGCCCCAGCATTTT.

This sequence joins TRBV10-3 and TRBJ2-2; no clear D. This CDR3 is built from 13 residues. Trimming pared 6 bases from V and 1 base from J, leaving 6 bases between. Germline V CDR1 and CDR2: ENHRY, SYGVKD. The CDR3 DNA sequence: TGTGCCATCAGAGGAGAGAACACCGGGGAGCTGTTTTTT. Encoded protein: CAIRGENTGELFF.

V usage is TRBV10-1 and J usage is TRBJ2-1; D is perhaps TRBD1 (5 bases). V was cut by 7 bases and J by 6 bases, with 16 bases left in between. From germline, CDR1 is WNHNN and CDR2 SYGVQD (reference sequence). This CDR3 is built from 14 residues. The CDR3 DNA sequence: TGCGCCAGCATAGGACCAAGGGGTAGCAATGAGCAGTTCTTC. Protein: CASIGPRGSNEQFF.

As regards this clonotype: A much more abundant neighbour one base away suggests this may be a read error. V and J are TRBV11-2 and TRBJ2-7; D gene uncertain. The length of the CDR3 is 14 residues. CDR1 and CDR2 from the germline V gene are SGHAT and FQNNGV. In nucleotides, the CDR3 is TGTGCCAGCAGCTTAAGGATGAGCTCCCACGAGCAGTACTTC. Amino acid sequence: CASSLRMSSHEQYF.

This clonotype occurred many times. The chain couples TRBV7-2 to TRBJ1-1, with D uncertain. The CDR3 totals 14 residues. Germline values: CDR1 SGHTA, CDR2 FQGNSA. Trimming pared 1 base from V and 3 bases from J, leaving 9 bases between. The CDR3 DNA reads as TGTGCCAGCAGCTTAGACGACACGTACACTGAAGCTTTCTTT. Encoded protein: CASSLDDTYTEAFF.

The genes are TRBV12-3 or TRBV12-4 and TRBJ1-5; the match to TRBD1 covers 8 bases. There are 17 residues in the CDR3. J gave up 3 bases and V 6 bases, and 13 bases lay outside the gene matches. The CDR3 DNA follows: TGTGCCAGCAGAGTGGACAGGGACGCTACAATCAATCAGCCCCAGCATTTT. This encodes CASRVDRDATINQPQHF.

DNA for the CDR3: TGTGCCACCAGCCTACTGGGGGCCGGGGAGCTGTTTTTT. Translating gives CATSLLGAGELFF. The gene calls are TRBV15 and TRBJ2-2; D may correspond to TRBD1 or TRBD2 (5 bases each). The CDR3 loop spans 13 amino acids. V gave up 5 bases and J gave up 6 bases, with 10 bases separating them. Germline CDR1 LNHNV, CDR2 YYDKDF (reference sequence).

This clonotype was picked up many times. The chain carries TRBV9 and TRBJ2-5, with 9 nucleotides matching TRBD2. There are 15 residues in the CDR3. The germline CDR1 and CDR2 sequences are SGDLS and YYNGEE. The trim removed 5 bases at V and 3 bases at J, leaving 8 bases unmatched. CDR3 nucleotide sequence: TGTGCCAGCAGACTCGCTAGCGGGAAGAAAGAGACCCAGTACTTC. Amino acids: CASRLASGKKETQYF.

In its sample, this clonotype was seen many times. The chain has TRBV28 and TRBJ2-7, with 10 bases lining up with TRBD2. The CDR3 is 14 amino acids. The V segment lost 5 bases and the J segment 4 bases; nucleotides outside the gene matches: 5. Germline CDR1 MDHEN, CDR2 SYDVKM. For the CDR3, the DNA is TGTGCCAGCAGTCTAGCGGGAGAAATTTACGAGCAGTACTTC. It encodes CASSLAGEIYEQYF.

This clonotype turned up a few times. V gene TRBV29-1 combines with J gene TRBJ1-4, with D unclear. The CDR3 has 10 residues. Germline V lookup: CDR1 SQVTM, CDR2 ANQGSEA. Trimming removed 3 bases from V and 8 bases from J, with 4 bases in between. The CDR3 nucleotides are TGCAGCGTTGAGGGGGAAAAACTGTTTTTT. This gives the protein CSVEGEKLFF.

This clonotype was detected only once. Being one base from a much bigger clone, this may be a read error. The CDR3 spells CASSQDSPTGELFF. The CDR3 bases are TGTGCCAGCAGCCAAGATAGCCCCACCGGGGAGCTGTTTTTT. The gene calls are TRBV3-1 and TRBJ2-2; D is ambiguous. The V gene lost 0 bases and the J gene lost 4 bases, with 6 bases spanning the gap. Germline CDR1 and CDR2: LGHDT and YNNKEL (reference sequence). This CDR3 has 14 residues.

The chain has TRBV20-1 and TRBJ1-5, with D possibly TRBD1 on 5 matching bases. Trimming removed 0 bases at V and 5 bases at J, with 17 bases between. CDR3 length: 16 residues. Germline-derived CDR1 and CDR2 are DFQATT and SNEGSKA (reference sequence). CDR3: CSARDGAGITDQPQHF. The CDR3, as DNA: TGCAGTGCTAGAGATGGGGCAGGGATAACAGATCAGCCCCAGCATTTT.

The table lists this clonotype with many counts. The V and J genes are TRBV6-5 and TRBJ2-5, with D perhaps matching TRBD1 (6 bases). The CDR3 is 17 amino acids. Germline CDR1 reads MNHEY; CDR2 reads SVGAGI. The V end lost 0 bases, the J end lost 3 bases, and 17 bases lay between the germline ends. The DNA of the CDR3 is TGTGCCAGCAGTTACTCGGGTCGGGTTAAGGGGGAAGAGACCCAGTACTTC. It codes for CASSYSGRVKGEETQYF.

This clonotype was recorded a few times. The chain carries TRBV28 and TRBJ2-4; perhaps TRBD1 as D (5 bases). The CDR3 has 13 amino acids. The V gene lost 6 bases and the J gene lost 16 bases, with 22 bases spanning the gap. The germline V gene has CDR1 MDHEN and CDR2 SYDVKM. The CDR3: CASSLTSLQVPYF. The DNA of the CDR3 is TGTGCCAGCAGCCTTACCTCCCTACAGGTACCTTACTTC.

In this sample, this clonotype turned up a few times. The chain couples TRBV20-1 to TRBJ2-3; 7 bases are shared with TRBD1. Per germline, CDR1 DFQATT and CDR2 SNEGSKA (reference sequence). This CDR3 has 13 amino acids. V was pared by 5 bases and J by 2 bases, with 4 bases of the junction left unmatched. The CDR3 loop reads CSAPGQYTDTQYF. DNA for the CDR3: TGCAGTGCTCCGGGACAGTACACAGATACGCAGTATTTT.

The V call is TRBV6-5, the J call TRBJ1-2, with TRBD1 matching over 9 bases. CDR1 is MNHEY and CDR2 is SVGAGI in the germline V gene. J lost 1 base, V lost 2 bases, and 8 bases had no gene match. This CDR3 contains 17 residues. The CDR3, as DNA: TGTGCCAGCAGTTACCCTCGACAGGGGGAGATTAACTATGGCTACACCTTC. Protein: CASSYPRQGEINYGYTF.

This clonotype has ten or more counts. This chain joins TRBV5-1 and TRBJ2-2; D is unresolved. This CDR3 comprises 17 residues. Germline CDR1 SGHRS, CDR2 YFSETQ. The V gene lost 7 bases and the J gene lost 0 bases, with 19 bases spanning the gap. The CDR3 spells CASGNRPVTANTGELFF. The CDR3 nucleotides are TGCGCCAGCGGAAACCGTCCGGTAACAGCGAACACCGGGGAGCTGTTTTTT.

The chain couples TRBV10-3 to TRBJ2-2, with D perhaps TRBD1 or TRBD2 (5 bases each). CDR3 size: 14 residues. With 6 bases removed from V and 6 bases from J, the gap between germline ends came to 14 bases. The germline V gene has CDR1 ENHRY and CDR2 SYGVKD. As DNA, the CDR3 is TGTGCCATCAGAGGGGACCAAGGGGCCGGGGAGCTGTTTTTT. Its translation: CAIRGDQGAGELFF.

This clonotype was observed a few times. DNA for the CDR3: TGCAGTGCCAGTGGGGGACATAATTATGGCTACACCTTC. Translating gives CSASGGHNYGYTF. The rearrangement links TRBV20-1 to TRBJ1-2, with D possibly TRBD1 on 6 matching bases. V was clipped by 6 bases and J by 5 bases, with 16 bases between them. Germline assignment: CDR1 DFQATT and CDR2 SNEGSKA (reference sequence). The CDR3 runs 13 residues.

This clonotype was found many times. The rearrangement joins TRBV2 to TRBJ1-5; TRBD1 agrees at 9 bases. After removal of 6 bases from V and 6 bases from J, the junction contained 6 bases not matched to a gene. The germline V gene has CDR1 SNHLY and CDR2 FYNNEI. The CDR3 length is 14 residues. The CDR3 spells CASRVGQGSQPQHF. The CDR3 DNA follows: TGTGCCAGCAGGGTAGGACAGGGGAGTCAGCCCCAGCATTTT.